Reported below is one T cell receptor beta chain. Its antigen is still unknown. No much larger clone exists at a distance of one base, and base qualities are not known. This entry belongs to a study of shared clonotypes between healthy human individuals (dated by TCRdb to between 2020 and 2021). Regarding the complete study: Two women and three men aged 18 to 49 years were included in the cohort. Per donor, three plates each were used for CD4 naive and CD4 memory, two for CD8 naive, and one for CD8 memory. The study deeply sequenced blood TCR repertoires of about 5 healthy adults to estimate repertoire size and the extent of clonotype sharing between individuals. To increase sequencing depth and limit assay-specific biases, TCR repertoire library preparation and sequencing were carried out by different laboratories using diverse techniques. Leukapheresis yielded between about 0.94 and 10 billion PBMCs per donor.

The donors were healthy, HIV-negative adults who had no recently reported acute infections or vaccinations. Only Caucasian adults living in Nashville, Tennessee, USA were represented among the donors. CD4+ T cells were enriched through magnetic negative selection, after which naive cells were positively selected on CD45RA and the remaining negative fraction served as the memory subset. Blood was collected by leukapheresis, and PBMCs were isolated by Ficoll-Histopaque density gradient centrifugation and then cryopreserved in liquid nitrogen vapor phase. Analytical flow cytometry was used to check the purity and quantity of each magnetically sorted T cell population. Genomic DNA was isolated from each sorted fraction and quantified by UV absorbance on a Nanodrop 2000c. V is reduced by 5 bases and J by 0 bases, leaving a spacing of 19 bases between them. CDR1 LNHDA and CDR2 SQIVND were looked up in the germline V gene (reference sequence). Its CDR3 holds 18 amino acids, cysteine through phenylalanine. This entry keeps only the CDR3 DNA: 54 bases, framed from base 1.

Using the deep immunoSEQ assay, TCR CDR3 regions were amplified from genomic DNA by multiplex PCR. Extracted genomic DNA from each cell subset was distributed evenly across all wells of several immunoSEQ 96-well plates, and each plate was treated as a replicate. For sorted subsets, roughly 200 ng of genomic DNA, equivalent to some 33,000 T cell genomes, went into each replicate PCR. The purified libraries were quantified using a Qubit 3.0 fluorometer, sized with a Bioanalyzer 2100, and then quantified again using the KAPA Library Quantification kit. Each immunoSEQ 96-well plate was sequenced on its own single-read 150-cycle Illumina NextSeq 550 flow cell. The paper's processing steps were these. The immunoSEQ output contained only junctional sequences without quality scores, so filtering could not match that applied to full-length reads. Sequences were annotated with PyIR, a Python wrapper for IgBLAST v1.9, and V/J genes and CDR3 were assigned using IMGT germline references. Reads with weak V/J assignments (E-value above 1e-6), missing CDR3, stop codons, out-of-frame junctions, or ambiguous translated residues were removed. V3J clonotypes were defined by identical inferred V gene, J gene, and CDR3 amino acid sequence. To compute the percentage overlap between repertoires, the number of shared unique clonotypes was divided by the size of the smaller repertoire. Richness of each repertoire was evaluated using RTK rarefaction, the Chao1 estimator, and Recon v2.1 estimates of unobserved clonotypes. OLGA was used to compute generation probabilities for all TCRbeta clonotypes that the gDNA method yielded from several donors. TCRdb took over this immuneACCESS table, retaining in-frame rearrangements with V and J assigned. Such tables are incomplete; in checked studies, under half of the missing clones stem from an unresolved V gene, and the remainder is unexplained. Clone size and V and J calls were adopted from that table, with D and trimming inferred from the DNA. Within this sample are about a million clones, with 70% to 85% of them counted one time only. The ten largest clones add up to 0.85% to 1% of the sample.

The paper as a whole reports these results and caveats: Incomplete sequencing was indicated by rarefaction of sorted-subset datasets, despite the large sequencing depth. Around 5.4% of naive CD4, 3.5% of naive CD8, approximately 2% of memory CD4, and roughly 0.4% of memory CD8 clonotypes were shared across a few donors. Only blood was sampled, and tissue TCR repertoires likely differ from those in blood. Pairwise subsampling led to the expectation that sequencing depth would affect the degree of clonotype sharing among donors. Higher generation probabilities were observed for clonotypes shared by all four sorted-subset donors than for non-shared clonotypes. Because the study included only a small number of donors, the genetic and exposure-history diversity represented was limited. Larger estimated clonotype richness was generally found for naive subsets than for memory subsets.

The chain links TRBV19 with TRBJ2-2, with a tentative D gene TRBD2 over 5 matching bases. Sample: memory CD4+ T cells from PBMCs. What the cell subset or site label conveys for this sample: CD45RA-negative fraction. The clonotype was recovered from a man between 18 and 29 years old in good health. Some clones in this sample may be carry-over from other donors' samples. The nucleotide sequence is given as TGTGCCAGTAGTCCTAGGCCGGGGATGGCATCGAACACCGGGGAGCTGTTTTTT. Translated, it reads CASSPRPGMASNTGELFF.